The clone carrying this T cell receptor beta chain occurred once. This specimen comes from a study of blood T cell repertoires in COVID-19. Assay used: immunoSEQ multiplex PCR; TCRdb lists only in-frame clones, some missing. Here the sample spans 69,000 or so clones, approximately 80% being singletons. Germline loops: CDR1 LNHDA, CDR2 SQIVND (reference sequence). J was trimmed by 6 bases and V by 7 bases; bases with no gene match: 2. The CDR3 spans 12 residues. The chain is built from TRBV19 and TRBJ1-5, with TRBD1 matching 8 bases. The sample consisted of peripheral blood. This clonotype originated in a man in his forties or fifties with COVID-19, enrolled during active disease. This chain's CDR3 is CASNTGGQPQHF. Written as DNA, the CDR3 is TGTGCCAGTAACACAGGGGGTCAGCCCCAGCATTTT.